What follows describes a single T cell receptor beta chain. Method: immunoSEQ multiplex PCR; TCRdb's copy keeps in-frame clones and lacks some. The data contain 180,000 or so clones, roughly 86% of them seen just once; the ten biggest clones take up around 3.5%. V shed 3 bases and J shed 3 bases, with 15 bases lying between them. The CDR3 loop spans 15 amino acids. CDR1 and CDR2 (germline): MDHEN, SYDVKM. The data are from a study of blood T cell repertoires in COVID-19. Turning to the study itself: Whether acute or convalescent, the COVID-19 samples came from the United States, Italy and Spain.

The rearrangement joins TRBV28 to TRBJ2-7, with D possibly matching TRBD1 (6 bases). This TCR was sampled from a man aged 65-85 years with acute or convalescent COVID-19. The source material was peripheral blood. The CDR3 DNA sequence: TGTGCCAGCAGTTTCCCACGACAGGCGGACTACGAGCAGTACTTC. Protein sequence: CASSFPRQADYEQYF.